These 17 T cell receptor beta chains were sequenced from one sample in a study of early T cells in non-severe SARS-CoV-2 infection. TCRdb used MiXCR to reprocess the 5' RACE reads, holding one entry per CDR3 protein. This sample has some 50,000 distinct CDR3 sequences, with about 9.1% found just once. The specimen sequenced was whole blood. All receptors derive from an adult who was a healthcare worker with PCR-confirmed SARS-CoV-2 infection or an uninfected control (not recorded which).

The rearrangement links TRBV20-1 to TRBJ2-5, with 9 bases lining up with TRBD2. CDR1 is DFQATT and CDR2 is SNEGSKA in the germline V gene (reference sequence). V lost 5 bases to trimming and J lost 4 bases; unmatched junction nucleotides: 11. This CDR3 is 15 amino acids long. CDR3 in DNA: TGCAGTGCTTGGGGGGGACTAGCCACGTTAGAGACCCAGTACTTC. Translating gives CSAWGGLATLETQYF.

The CDR3 DNA is TGTGCCAGCAGCGCTCGACAGGGGCTGCGAGAGACCCAGTACTTC. This encodes CASSARQGLRETQYF. V is TRBV9 and J is TRBJ2-5; 8 bases are shared with TRBD1. This CDR3 contains 15 residues. The germline V gene has CDR1 SGDLS and CDR2 YYNGEE. With V trimmed by 3 bases and J by 4 bases, 8 bases remained unmatched.

This clonotype was observed at least ten times. This chain joins TRBV6-6 and TRBJ1-2; D is ambiguous. The V end was cut by 0 bases, the J end by 3 bases, with 14 bases between. Per the germline V gene, CDR1 is MNHNY and CDR2 is SVGAGI (reference sequence). The length of the CDR3 is 16 residues. The CDR3: CASSYSNAGIDYGYTF. The CDR3 coding sequence is TGTGCCAGCAGTTACTCGAATGCCGGGATTGACTATGGCTACACCTTC.

Ten or more counts support this clonotype. The rearrangement links TRBV5-6 to TRBJ2-5, with D possibly being TRBD2 (5 bases). This CDR3 has 13 residues. V gave up 5 bases and J gave up 2 bases, with 10 bases separating them. Looked up from germline, CDR1 is SGHDT and CDR2 is YYEEEE. The CDR3 sequence: CASRLLGQETQYF. The CDR3 DNA reads TGTGCCAGCAGATTACTAGGTCAAGAGACCCAGTACTTC.

This clonotype was seen more than once but under ten times. The chain links TRBV27 to TRBJ1-1; a weak D match, TRBD1 (5 bases). CDR1 is MNHEY and CDR2 is SMNVEV in the germline V gene (reference sequence). The CDR3 sequence is 14 residues long. Deletions cut 6 bases from V and 2 bases from J, with 13 bases between. CDR3 DNA sequence: TGTGCCAGCAGGGCTTCGACAGTTAACACTGAAGCTTTCTTT. Translated, it gives CASRASTVNTEAFF.

The CDR3 DNA reads as TGTGCCAGCAGTGCTGACAGGAGGGCCTACAATGAGCAGTTCTTC. Translation gives CASSADRRAYNEQFF. The V and J genes are TRBV2 and TRBJ2-1; either TRBD1 or TRBD2 may fit D (6 bases each). The length of the CDR3 is 15 residues. V dropped 4 bases and J dropped 2 bases, with 12 bases sitting between them. Germline CDR1 is SNHLY and CDR2 is FYNNEI.

This clonotype was detected many times. In DNA form, the CDR3 reads TGTGCCAGCAGCGCCTATACAGGGGGGAATCAGCCCCAGCATTTT. Protein: CASSAYTGGNQPQHF. The rearrangement uses TRBV12-3 or TRBV12-4 and TRBJ1-5, with 8 bases matching TRBD1. V trimming: 6 bases; J trimming: 4 bases; junction bases outside the gene matches: 8. The CDR3 consists of 15 residues.

This clonotype was picked up many times. The CDR3 sequence is CASSDYNEQFF. Here the CDR3 DNA reads TGCGCCAGCAGCGACTACAATGAGCAGTTCTTC. The chain employs TRBV5-1 and TRBJ2-1; no reliable D call. Trimming removed 4 bases at V and 3 bases at J, with 2 bases between. The CDR3 has 11 residues. Germline CDR1 SGHRS, CDR2 YFSETQ. The full variable domain, rest sourced from reference TRBV5-1 and TRBJ2-1, is KAGVTQTPRYLIKTRGQQVTLSCSPISGHRSVSWYQQTPGQGLQFLFEYFSETQRNKGNFPGRFSGRQFSNSRSEMNVSTLELGDSALYLCASSDYNEQFFGPGTRLTVL.

This clonotype was recorded at least ten times. The chain links TRBV18 to TRBJ2-3; 13 bases are shared with TRBD2. Per the germline V gene, CDR1 is KGHSH and CDR2 is LQKENI. V lost 5 bases, J lost 4 bases, and 6 bases stayed unmatched. This CDR3 spans 16 amino acids. CDR3 in amino acids: CASSTLAGGPPDTQYF. CDR3 DNA sequence: TGTGCCAGCTCAACACTAGCGGGAGGGCCGCCAGATACGCAGTATTTT.

This clonotype was counted ten times or more. Written as DNA, the CDR3 is TGCAGTGCTAGAGATAAATTGCGCACTGAAGCTTTCTTT. Its protein is CSARDKLRTEAFF. The V gene is TRBV20-1, the J gene TRBJ1-1, with D unresolved. This CDR3 has 13 residues. Trimming cost V 0 bases and J 4 bases, with 9 bases left between them. Germline CDR1 DFQATT, CDR2 SNEGSKA (reference sequence).

There are many counts of this clonotype. The genes are TRBV2 and TRBJ1-4; 9 nucleotides line up with TRBD1. Germline CDR1 is SNHLY and CDR2 is FYNNEI. CDR3 length equals 14 residues. J gave up 8 bases and V 7 bases, and 8 bases lay outside the gene matches. The CDR3 DNA reads as TGTGCCAGCACCGGGGACAGGGCCCCGGAAAAACTGTTTTTT. The encoded protein is CASTGDRAPEKLFF.

This clonotype was seen many times. This sequence joins TRBV4-1 and TRBJ2-2; 12 positions agree with TRBD2. The CDR3 is made up of 18 amino acids. Trimming took 6 bases from V and 6 from J; bases not matched to a gene: 14. Germline CDR1 is MGHRA and CDR2 is YSYEKL. CDR3 nucleotides: TGCGCCAGCAGAGGGTTGGGCTACGGACTAGCGGGATCCGGGGAGCTGTTTTTT. It specifies CASRGLGYGLAGSGELFF.

In its sample, this clonotype was seen many times. The V and J genes are TRBV23-1 and TRBJ2-7; TRBD2 is a possible D gene (5 bases). TRBV23-1 falls under the ORF class, with uncertain function. The CDR3 contains 17 residues. The V gene lost 2 bases and the J gene lost 6 bases, with 23 bases spanning the gap. For the CDR3, the DNA is TGCGCCAGCAGTCAAAAGTTGGTCGTGCCCGCCGAGGGCGAGCAGTACTTC. Translation gives CASSQKLVVPAEGEQYF.

V gene TRBV27 combines with J gene TRBJ1-2; tentatively, D is TRBD1 (5 bases). Trimming took 5 bases from V and 0 from J, leaving 13 bases between them. This CDR3 spans 15 amino acids. Germline V gene sequence: CDR1 MNHEY, CDR2 SMNVEV (reference sequence). The CDR3 loop is CASSPRQPSNYGYTF. The DNA of the CDR3 is TGTGCCAGCAGTCCCAGACAGCCCTCTAACTATGGCTACACCTTC.

The chain couples TRBV5-1 to TRBJ1-2; 9 positions match TRBD1. V lost 1 base and J lost 2; bases outside the gene matches: 6. This CDR3 is built from 16 residues. CDR1 and CDR2 from the germline V gene are SGHRS and YFSETQ. The CDR3 protein is CASSLSGTGTNYGYTF. The CDR3 DNA reads TGCGCCAGCAGCTTGTCGGGGACAGGGACCAACTATGGCTACACCTTC.

This clonotype appeared many times. The rearrangement uses TRBV2 and TRBJ2-3; perhaps TRBD1 as D (5 bases). The V gene lost 4 bases and the J gene lost 5 bases, with 7 bases spanning the gap. Germline CDR1 and CDR2: SNHLY and FYNNEI. The CDR3 covers 12 residues. DNA for the CDR3: TGTGCCAGCAGTGCAGACAGAGATACGCAGTATTTT. Amino acids: CASSADRDTQYF.

Many counts were recorded for this clonotype. The chain is built from TRBV2 and TRBJ1-5; the D is unclear. The germline CDR1 and CDR2 sequences are SNHLY and FYNNEI. This CDR3 contains 12 residues. Between the trimmed V and J ends, which lost 6 bases and 8 bases, there was a span of 11 bases. CDR3 amino acids: CASSTQAEPQHF. The CDR3 DNA follows: TGTGCCAGCAGCACCCAGGCGGAGCCCCAGCATTTT. Variable domain in full (rest from reference TRBV2 and TRBJ1-5): EPEVTQTPSHQVTQMGQEVILRCVPISNHLYFYWYRQILGQKVEFLVSFYNNEISEKSEIFDDQFSVERPDGSNFTLKIRSTKLEDSAMYFCASSTQAEPQHFGDGTRLSIL.